This T cell receptor beta chain was sequenced in a study of T cell clones after liver transplantation. Repertoires were generated with immunoSEQ multiplex PCR, while TCRdb's copy carries only in-frame clones and drops some. The repertoire holds about 60,000 clones, with 71% as singletons. The V gene's germline CDR1 is GTSNPN and CDR2 SVGIG (reference sequence). J gave up 3 bases and V 2 bases, and 1 base lay outside the gene matches. CDR3 size: 13 residues. V is TRBV30 and J is TRBJ1-2, with 9 bases that match TRBD1. The source is a human donor who received a liver transplant. This material consisted of CD4+ T cells from blood, taken before liver transplant. This chain's CDR3 is CAWSRDRDYGYTF. The CDR3 DNA reads TGTGCCTGGAGTCGGGACAGGGACTATGGCTACACCTTC.